This TCR beta chain came from a study of blood T cell repertoires in COVID-19. Study in general: T cells, B-cell-depleted T cells, or PBMCs supplied cDNA or gDNA.

In the study's own analysis: Reference gene primer amplification gave estimated nucleated cell counts. The data were produced by immunoSEQ multiplex PCR, yet TCRdb's version contains in-frame clones alone and is incomplete. Clonal size and the V and J genes are those of that table, whereas D and trimming came from the DNA. The sample yields some 180,000 clones, about 83% seen once. V was cut by 3 bases and J by 1 base, with 9 bases left in between. The CDR3 sequence is 14 residues long. Germline assignment: CDR1 KGHSH and CDR2 LQKENI. The gene calls are TRBV18 and TRBJ1-1; the D is unclear. This TCR was recovered from a woman aged 70 to 79 who had recovered from COVID-19. The sample was peripheral blood. The CDR3 reads CASSPDFTNTEAFF. Here the CDR3 DNA reads TGTGCCAGCTCACCGGACTTCACGAACACTGAAGCTTTCTTT. Variable domain in full (rest from reference TRBV18 and TRBJ1-1): NAGVMQNPRHLVRRRGQEARLRCSPMKGHSHVYWYRQLPEEGLKFMVYLQKENIIDESGMPKERFSAEFPKEGPSILRIQQVVRGDSAAYFCASSPDFTNTEAFFGQGTRLTVV.